This TCR beta chain was obtained from a study of cytomegalovirus exposure and HLA in healthy donors. Study context: One earlier analysis, a look at roughly 180 million T cells, found some 120 million unique TCR beta sequences. Study-wide findings and caveats: Indistinguishable V segments, including TRBV6-2 and TRBV6-3, were excluded.

With regard to this clone: Its antigen is unidentified.

The CDR3 length is 14 residues. Per the germline V gene, CDR1 is SGDLS and CDR2 is YYNGEE. Trimming took 2 bases from V and 9 from J; bases not matched to a gene: 6. 60 Vbeta and 13 Jbeta primers were used in PCR. Per the study methods: As a later analysis found, there were 80 million or so unique TCR beta chains, of which roughly 11 million were shared. Sequencing was performed with immunoSEQ multiplex PCR; in TCRdb, only in-frame clones are kept and a portion is missing. The V and J calls and clone size are taken from that table; D and trimming were inferred from the DNA. Of around 200,000 clones listed, about 88% are singletons.

V gene TRBV9 combines with J gene TRBJ2-1; 9 bases agree with TRBD1. This receptor was identified in a woman in her twenties or thirties in good health and CMV-seronegative. Sequencing was done on a sample of PBMCs. For the CDR3, the DNA is TGTGCCAGCAGCGTTATTTCGGACAGGGGTGAGCAGTTCTTC. As protein: CASSVISDRGEQFF.